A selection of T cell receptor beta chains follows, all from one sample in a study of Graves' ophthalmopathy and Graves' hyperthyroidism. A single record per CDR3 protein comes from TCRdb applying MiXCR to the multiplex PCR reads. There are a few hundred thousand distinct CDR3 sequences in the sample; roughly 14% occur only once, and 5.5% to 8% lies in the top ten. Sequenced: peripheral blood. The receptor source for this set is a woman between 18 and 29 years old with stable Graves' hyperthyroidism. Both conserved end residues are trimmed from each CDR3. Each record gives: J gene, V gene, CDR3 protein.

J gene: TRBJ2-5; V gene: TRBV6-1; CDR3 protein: ASRVAGALETQY
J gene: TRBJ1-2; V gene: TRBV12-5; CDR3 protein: ASGFTDRVKGYT
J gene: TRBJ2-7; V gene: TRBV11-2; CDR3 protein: ASSLEAGSSHEQY
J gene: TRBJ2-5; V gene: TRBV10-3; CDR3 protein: AISESSGIGETQY
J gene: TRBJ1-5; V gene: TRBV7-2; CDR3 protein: ASSPLAGNQPQH
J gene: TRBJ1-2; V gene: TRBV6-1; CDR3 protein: ASSEGQGAGGYT
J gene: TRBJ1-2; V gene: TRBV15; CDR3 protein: ATKRQGANYGYT
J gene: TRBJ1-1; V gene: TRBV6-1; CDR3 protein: ASNRKGLSTEAF
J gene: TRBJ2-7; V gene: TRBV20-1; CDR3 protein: SASPPTEQY
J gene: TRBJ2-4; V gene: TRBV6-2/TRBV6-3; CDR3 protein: ASTLTTENIQY
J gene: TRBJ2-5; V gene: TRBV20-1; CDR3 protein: SANVGLGAVETQY
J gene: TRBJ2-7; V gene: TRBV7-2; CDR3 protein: ASSLTGTTLYEQY
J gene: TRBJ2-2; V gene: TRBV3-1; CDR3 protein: ASSQIAATGELF
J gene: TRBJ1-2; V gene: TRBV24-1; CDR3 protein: ATSDSTGANYGYT
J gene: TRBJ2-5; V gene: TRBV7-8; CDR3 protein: ASSPLAGQQETQY
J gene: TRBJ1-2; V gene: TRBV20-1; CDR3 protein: SAKTGGPNGYT
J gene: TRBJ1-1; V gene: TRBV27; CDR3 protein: ASSIPPSGPNTEAF
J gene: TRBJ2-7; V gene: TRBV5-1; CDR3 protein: ASSPWTSGVYEHY
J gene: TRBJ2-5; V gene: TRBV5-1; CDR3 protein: ASSQLGGVQETQY
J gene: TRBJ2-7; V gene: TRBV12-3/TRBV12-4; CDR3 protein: ASSFTLGGLAGHEQY
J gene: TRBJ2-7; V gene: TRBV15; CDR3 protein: ATSSGNNIYEQY
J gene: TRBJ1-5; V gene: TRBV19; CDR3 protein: ASSIITGANQPQH
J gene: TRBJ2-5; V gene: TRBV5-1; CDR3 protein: ASSVGDSSETQY
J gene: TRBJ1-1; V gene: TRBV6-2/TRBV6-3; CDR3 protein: ASSFRRQGAGWGTEAF
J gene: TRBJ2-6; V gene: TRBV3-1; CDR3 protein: ASSRLGQGDGANVLT
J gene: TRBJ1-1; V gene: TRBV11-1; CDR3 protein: ASSSRALGVGNTEAF
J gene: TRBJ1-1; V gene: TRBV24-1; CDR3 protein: ATSEPGQGAF
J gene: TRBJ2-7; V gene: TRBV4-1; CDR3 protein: ASSQGQILGYEQY
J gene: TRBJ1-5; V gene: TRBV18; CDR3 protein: ASSRDPLGNQPQH
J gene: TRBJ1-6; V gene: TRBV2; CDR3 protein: ASSEKGHNSPLH
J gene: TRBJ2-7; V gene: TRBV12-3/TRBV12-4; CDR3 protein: ASTLGPIYEQY
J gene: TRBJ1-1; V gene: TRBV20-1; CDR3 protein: RARFVGFREAF
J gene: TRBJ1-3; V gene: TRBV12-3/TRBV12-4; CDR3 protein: ASSLGSGTGNTIY
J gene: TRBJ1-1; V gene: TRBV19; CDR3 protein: ASSIGTGIGDTEAF
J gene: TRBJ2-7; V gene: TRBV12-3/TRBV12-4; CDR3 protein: ASSVTMEQY
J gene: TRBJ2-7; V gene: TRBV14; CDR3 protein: ASSQGEIYEQY
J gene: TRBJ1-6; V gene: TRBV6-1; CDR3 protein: ASSGKNNSPLH
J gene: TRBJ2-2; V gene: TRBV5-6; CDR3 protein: ASSFVGRTGELF
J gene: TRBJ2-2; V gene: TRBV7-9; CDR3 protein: ASSLYGNGELF
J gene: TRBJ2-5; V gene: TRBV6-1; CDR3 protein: ASTSTRTGKETQY
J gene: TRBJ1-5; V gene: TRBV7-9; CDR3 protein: ASSLPGNGQPQH
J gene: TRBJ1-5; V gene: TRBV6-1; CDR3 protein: ASMREFNQPQH
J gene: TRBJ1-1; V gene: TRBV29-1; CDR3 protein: SALGERGVNTEAF
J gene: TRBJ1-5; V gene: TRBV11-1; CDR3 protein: ASSSTDRGYNQPQH
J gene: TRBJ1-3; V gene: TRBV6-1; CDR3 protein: ASRVATSGNTIY
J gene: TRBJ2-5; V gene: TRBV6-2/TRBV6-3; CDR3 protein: ASSPRDRVETQY
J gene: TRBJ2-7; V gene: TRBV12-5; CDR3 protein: ASGEGPPPYEQY
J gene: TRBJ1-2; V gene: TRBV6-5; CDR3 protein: ASSYYVTPTSNYGYT
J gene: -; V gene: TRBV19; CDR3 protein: ASSQRRDIQY
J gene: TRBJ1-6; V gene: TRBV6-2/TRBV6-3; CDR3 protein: ASSRQGGSYSSPLH